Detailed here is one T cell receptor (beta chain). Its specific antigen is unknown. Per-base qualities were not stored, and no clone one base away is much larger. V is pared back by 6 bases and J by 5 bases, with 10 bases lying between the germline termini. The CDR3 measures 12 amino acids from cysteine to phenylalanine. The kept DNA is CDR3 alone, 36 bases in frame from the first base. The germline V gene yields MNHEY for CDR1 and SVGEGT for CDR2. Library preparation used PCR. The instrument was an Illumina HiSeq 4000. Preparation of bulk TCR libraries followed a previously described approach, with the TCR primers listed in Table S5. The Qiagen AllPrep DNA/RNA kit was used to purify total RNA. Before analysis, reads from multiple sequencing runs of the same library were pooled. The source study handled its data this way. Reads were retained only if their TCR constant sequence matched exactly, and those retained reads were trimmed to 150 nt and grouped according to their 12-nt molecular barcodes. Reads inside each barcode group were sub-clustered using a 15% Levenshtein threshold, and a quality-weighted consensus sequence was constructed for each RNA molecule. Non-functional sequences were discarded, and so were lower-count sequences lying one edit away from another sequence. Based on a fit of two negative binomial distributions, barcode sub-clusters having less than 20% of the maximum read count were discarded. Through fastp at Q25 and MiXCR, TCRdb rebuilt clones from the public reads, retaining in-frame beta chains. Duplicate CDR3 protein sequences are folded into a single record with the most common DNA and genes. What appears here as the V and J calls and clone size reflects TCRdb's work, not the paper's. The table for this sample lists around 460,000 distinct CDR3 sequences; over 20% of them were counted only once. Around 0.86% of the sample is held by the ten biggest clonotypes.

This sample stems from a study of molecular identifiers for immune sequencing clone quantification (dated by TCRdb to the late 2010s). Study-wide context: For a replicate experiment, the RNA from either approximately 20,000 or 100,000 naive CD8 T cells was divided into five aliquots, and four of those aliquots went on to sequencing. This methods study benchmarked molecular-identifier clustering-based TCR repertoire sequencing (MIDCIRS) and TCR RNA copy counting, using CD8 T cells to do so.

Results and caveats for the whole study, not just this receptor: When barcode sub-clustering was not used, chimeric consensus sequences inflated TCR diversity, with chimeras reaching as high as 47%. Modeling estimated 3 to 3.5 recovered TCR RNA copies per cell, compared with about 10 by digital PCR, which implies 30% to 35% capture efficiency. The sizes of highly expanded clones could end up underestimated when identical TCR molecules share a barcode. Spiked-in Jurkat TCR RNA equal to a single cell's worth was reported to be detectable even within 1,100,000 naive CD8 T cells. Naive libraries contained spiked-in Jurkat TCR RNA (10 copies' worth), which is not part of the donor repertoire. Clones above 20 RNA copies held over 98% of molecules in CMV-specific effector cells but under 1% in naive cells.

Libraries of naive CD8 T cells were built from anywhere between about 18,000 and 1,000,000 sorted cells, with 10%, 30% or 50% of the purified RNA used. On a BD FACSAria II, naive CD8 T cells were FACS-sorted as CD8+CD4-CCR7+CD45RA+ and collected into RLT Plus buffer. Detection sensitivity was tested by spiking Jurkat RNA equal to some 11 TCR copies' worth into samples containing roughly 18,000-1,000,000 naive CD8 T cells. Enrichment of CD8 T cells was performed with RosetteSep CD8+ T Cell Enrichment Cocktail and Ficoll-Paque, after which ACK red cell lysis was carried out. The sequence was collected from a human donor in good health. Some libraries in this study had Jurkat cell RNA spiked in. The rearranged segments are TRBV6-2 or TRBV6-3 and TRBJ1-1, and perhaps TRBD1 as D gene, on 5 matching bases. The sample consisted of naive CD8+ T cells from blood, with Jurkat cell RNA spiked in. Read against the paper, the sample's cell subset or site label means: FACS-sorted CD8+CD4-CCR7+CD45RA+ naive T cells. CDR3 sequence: CASSLHRTEAFF. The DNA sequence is TGTGCCAGCAGCCTCCACAGGACTGAAGCTTTCTTT.